The 9 T cell receptor beta chains in this list originate from one sample, sequenced in a study of radiotherapy plus CTLA-4 blockade in lung cancer. Clones were sequenced by immunoSEQ multiplex PCR, and TCRdb holds only the in-frame ones, with some missing. The table records about 80,000 clones, more than 85% of them present only once. The sample consisted of peripheral blood, taken from a patient treated with radiotherapy plus ipilimumab. The receptors were gathered from a human donor with non-small cell lung cancer who had stable disease on radiotherapy plus ipilimumab.

The chain carries TRBV5-1 and TRBJ2-5, with D perhaps assigned TRBD1 or TRBD2 (6 bases each). The V end was cut by 5 bases, the J end by 5 bases, with 13 bases between. Germline lookup yields CDR1 SGHRS and CDR2 YFSETQ. The CDR3 runs 13 residues. The CDR3 nucleotides are TGCGCCAGCAGGGAGGGGGATAGTGAGACCCAGTACTTC. Encoded protein: CASREGDSETQYF.

The chain employs TRBV5-5 and TRBJ2-3; no definite D call. Per the germline V gene, CDR1 is SGHKS and CDR2 is YYEKEE (reference sequence). V was cut by 0 bases and J by 1 base, with 9 bases left in between. The CDR3 totals 15 residues. CDR3: CASSLGSQRTDTQYF. As DNA, the CDR3 is TGTGCCAGCAGCTTGGGAAGCCAGCGCACAGATACGCAGTATTTT. The whole variable domain, remainder taken from reference TRBV5-5 and TRBJ2-3, is DAGVTQSPTHLIKTRGQQVTLRCSPISGHKSVSWYQQVLGQGPQFIFQYYEKEERGRGNFPDRFSARQFPNYSSELNVNALLLGDSALYLCASSLGSQRTDTQYFGPGTRLTVL.

This sequence joins TRBV28 and TRBJ2-6; TRBD1 agrees at 10 bases. Germline CDR1 and CDR2: MDHEN and SYDVKM. The CDR3 is 19 amino acids. Trimming cost V 5 bases and J 2 bases; bases outside gene matches: 12. As DNA, the CDR3 is TGTGCCAGCAGTCCTACCGACAGGGGGCTAATAGCTGGGGCCAACGTCCTGACTTTC. Translated: CASSPTDRGLIAGANVLTF.

In DNA, the CDR3 is TGTGCCAGCAGACCACAGGGCTGGAAATCCTACTCTGGGGCCAACGTCCTGACTTTC. This translates into CASRPQGWKSYSGANVLTF. This chain uses TRBV7-9 with TRBJ2-6, with D possibly being TRBD1 (6 bases). V lost 6 bases to trimming and J lost 0 bases, with 21 bases between them. The CDR3 loop spans 19 amino acids. CDR1 and CDR2 from the germline V gene are SEHNR and FQNEAQ (reference sequence).

This chain connects TRBV10-1 to TRBJ2-2; D is unclear. The CDR3 contains 18 residues. Per the germline V gene, CDR1 is WNHNN and CDR2 is SYGVQD (reference sequence). V was pared by 4 bases and J by 0 bases, with 18 bases between. The CDR3 is CASSVTLVSTANTGELFF. CDR3 nucleotides: TGCGCCAGCAGTGTTACTTTAGTATCGACTGCGAACACCGGGGAGCTGTTTTTT.

The chain uses TRBV5-5 and TRBJ2-5, with TRBD2 matching over 9 bases. The J call is doubtful: the DNA matches TRBJ2-7 better. Germline V gives CDR1 SGHKS, CDR2 YYEKEE (reference sequence). This CDR3 comprises 15 residues. CDR3 DNA sequence: TGTGCCAGCAGCCCCCGGTTAGCGGGAGAGGACGAGCAGTACTTC. Translating gives CASSPRLAGEDEQYF.

A single count supports this clone. The chain couples TRBV4-1 to TRBJ2-1; 9 nucleotides line up with TRBD1. The V segment lost 3 bases and the J segment 1 base; nucleotides outside the gene matches: 4. The length of the CDR3 is 16 residues. Per germline, CDR1 MGHRA and CDR2 YSYEKL. This chain's CDR3 is CASSHPGQGSYNEQFF. The CDR3 nucleotides are TGCGCCAGCAGCCACCCCGGACAGGGGTCCTACAATGAGCAGTTCTTC.

In regard to this clone: An end of the junction does not agree with germline; a read error may underlie this. The same CDR3 can be traced to other DNA sequences in this sample. V and J are TRBV10-1 and TRBJ2-7; weak D call: TRBD2 (5 bases). CDR3 length: 11 residues. Germline V gene lookup returns CDR1 WNHNN and CDR2 SYGVQD (reference sequence). The CDR3 region is CASSDGMEQYF. In DNA, the CDR3 is TGCGCCAGTAGTGACGGGATGGAGCAGTACTTC.

The chain is built from TRBV18 and TRBJ2-5; 7 positions match TRBD2. Germline trimming cut 3 bases from V and 0 bases from J; bases unmatched to any gene: 7. Germline-derived CDR1 and CDR2 are KGHSH and LQKENI. CDR3 size: 16 residues. Written as DNA, the CDR3 is TGTGCCAGCTCACCCCGGGGAGGGCGGTACCAAGAGACCCAGTACTTC. This gives the protein CASSPRGGRYQETQYF.